This entry concerns a single T cell receptor beta chain. No antigen is known for it. This record comes from a study of T cell responses to AZD1222 COVID-19 vaccine. Study-level results: Clonal diversity may have been underestimated, and the donors were mostly white British, with more females than males. Repertoires in all cases were sampled only once the peak T cell response had passed. The study reported that nearly half of spike-specific TCRs target unmutated variant regions.

Germline V gene lookup returns CDR1 SGHDN and CDR2 FVKESK. Deletions cut 1 base from V and 9 bases from J, with 14 bases between. The CDR3 totals 14 residues. Some clones are missing from TCRdb's copy, which holds only in-frame ones; the method was immunoSEQ multiplex PCR. The sample consists of fewer than 200,000 clones, approximately 94% of them appearing once. The source was peripheral blood, collected 28 days after the second AZD1222 dose. The TCR originated in an adult who received the AZD1222 COVID-19 vaccine. The chain is built from TRBV14 and TRBJ2-3; D is undetermined. The CDR3 bases are TGTGCCAGCAGCCAAGGGAGCCTACTTGTGACGCAGTATTTT. As protein: CASSQGSLLVTQYF. Looking up the rest from reference TRBV14 and TRBJ2-3 gives the full variable domain: EAGVTQFPSHSVIEKGQTVTLRCDPISGHDNLYWYRRVMGKEIKFLLHFVKESKQDESGMPNNRFLAERTGGTYSTLKVQPAELEDSGVYFCASSQGSLLVTQYFGPGTRLTVL.